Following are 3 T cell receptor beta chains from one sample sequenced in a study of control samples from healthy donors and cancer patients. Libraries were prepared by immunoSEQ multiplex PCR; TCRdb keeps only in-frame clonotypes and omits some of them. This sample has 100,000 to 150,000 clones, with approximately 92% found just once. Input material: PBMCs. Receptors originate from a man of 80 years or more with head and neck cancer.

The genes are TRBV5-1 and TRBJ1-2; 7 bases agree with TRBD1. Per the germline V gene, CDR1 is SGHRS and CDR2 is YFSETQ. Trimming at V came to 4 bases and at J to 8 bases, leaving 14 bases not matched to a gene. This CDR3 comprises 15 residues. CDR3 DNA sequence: TGCGCCAGCAGCCTCCCCGGGACAGTCGACGACGGCTACACCTTC. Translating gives CASSLPGTVDDGYTF.

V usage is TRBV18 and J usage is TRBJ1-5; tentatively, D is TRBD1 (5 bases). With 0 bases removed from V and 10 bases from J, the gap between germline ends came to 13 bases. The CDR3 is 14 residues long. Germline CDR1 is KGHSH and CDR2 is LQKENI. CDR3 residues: CASSPPAGQGPQHF. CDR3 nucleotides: TGTGCCAGCTCACCACCGGCAGGCCAGGGTCCCCAGCATTTT.

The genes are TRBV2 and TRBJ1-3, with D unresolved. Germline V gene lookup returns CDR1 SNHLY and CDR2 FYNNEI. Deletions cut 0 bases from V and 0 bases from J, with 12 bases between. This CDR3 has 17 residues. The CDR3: CASSEARWADSGNTIYF. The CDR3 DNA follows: TGTGCCAGCAGTGAAGCACGATGGGCAGACTCTGGAAACACCATATATTTT.